Following are 21 T cell receptor beta chains from one sample sequenced in a study of cytomegalovirus exposure and HLA in healthy donors. Researchers ran the PCR with 60 Vbeta and 13 Jbeta primers. TCRdb's table, derived via immunoSEQ multiplex PCR, lists solely in-frame clones and lacks some. The sample shows about 160,000 clones, around four fifths of them seen only once. The sample comprised PBMCs. Every receptor here comes from a woman under 30 in good health and CMV-seronegative.

J is TRBJ2-2 and V is TRBV2; no reliable D call. The germline CDR1 and CDR2 sequences are SNHLY and FYNNEI. Trimming pared 8 bases from V and 2 bases from J, leaving 9 bases between. This CDR3 is built from 13 residues. The CDR3 region has the DNA TGTGCCAGCTTTTTGGCCAACACCGGGGAGCTGTTTTTT. Translating gives CASFLANTGELFF. Based on the CDR3 plus reference TRBV2 and TRBJ2-2, the full variable domain is EPEVTQTPSHQVTQMGQEVILRCVPISNHLYFYWYRQILGQKVEFLVSFYNNEISEKSEIFDDQFSVERPDGSNFTLKIRSTKLEDSAMYFCASFLANTGELFFGEGSRLTVL.

V and J are TRBV28 and TRBJ2-7; D remains unclear. V lost 4 bases to trimming and J lost 4 bases, with 5 bases between them. There are 11 residues in the CDR3. Germline assignment: CDR1 MDHEN and CDR2 SYDVKM. The CDR3 DNA sequence: TGTGCCAGCAGTTGGCAGTACGAGCAGTACTTC. Translation: CASSWQYEQYF.

The chain combines TRBV2 with TRBJ2-1, with 9 bases aligning to TRBD2. V shed 5 bases, J shed 8 bases, and the junction held 7 bases outside the gene matches. CDR3 length equals 14 residues. CDR1 is SNHLY and CDR2 is FYNNEI in the germline V gene. CDR3 in amino acids: CASSPLAGTDEQFF. CDR3 coding DNA: TGTGCCAGCAGTCCCCTAGCGGGAACCGATGAGCAGTTCTTC.

The rearrangement joins TRBV7-2 to TRBJ2-5, with 11 nucleotides matching TRBD1. The J call may be wrong; the DNA end is better matched by TRBJ2-7. The germline V gene encodes CDR1 SGHTA and CDR2 FQGNSA. CDR3 length: 16 residues. The CDR3 is CASSLQAGQGAYEQYF. CDR3 coding DNA: TGTGCCAGCAGCTTACAGGCGGGACAGGGGGCCTACGAGCAGTACTTC.

This clone was observed a single time. J is TRBJ1-1 and V is TRBV5-6; no reliable D call. Germline V gene data show CDR1 as SGHDT and CDR2 as YYEEEE. Trimming shortened V by 4 bases and J by 3 bases, and 16 bases separated the two germline ends. CDR3 length: 15 amino acids. DNA of the CDR3: TGTGCCAGCAGCCACTGGCCGAGGGTGGACACTGAAGCTTTCTTT. Protein sequence: CASSHWPRVDTEAFF.

V is TRBV6-5 and J is TRBJ1-2; TRBD1 might be the D (6 bases). V shed 4 bases and J shed 9 bases, with 12 bases lying between them. This CDR3 spans 12 amino acids. Germline V gene lookup returns CDR1 MNHEY and CDR2 SVGAGI. CDR3 in amino acids: CASSWTVGSYTF. The CDR3 DNA reads TGTGCCAGCAGTTGGACAGTTGGGAGCTACACCTTC.

This rearrangement joins TRBV19 to TRBJ2-2; 7 nucleotides line up with TRBD1. Germline CDR1 reads LNHDA; CDR2 reads SQIVND (reference sequence). V was clipped by 3 bases and J by 7 bases; unmatched bases: 8. There are 15 residues in the CDR3. This CDR3 reads CASSMLQGMYGELFF. The CDR3, as DNA: TGTGCCAGTAGTATGTTACAGGGGATGTACGGGGAGCTGTTTTTT.

The CDR3 sequence is CASRDINQPQHF. CDR3 DNA sequence: TGCGCCAGCCGGGACATCAATCAGCCCCAGCATTTT. This chain links TRBV10-2 with TRBJ1-5; possibly TRBD1 for D (6 bases). Trimming shortened V by 8 bases and J by 3 bases, and 8 bases separated the two germline ends. Germline CDR1 WSHSY, CDR2 SAAADI. This CDR3 contains 12 residues.

The rearrangement joins TRBV5-1 to TRBJ2-1, with 9 bases identical to TRBD1. Germline V gene data show CDR1 as SGHRS and CDR2 as YFSETQ. The CDR3 is 18 residues long. With V trimmed by 0 bases and J by 2 bases, 9 bases remained unmatched. The CDR3 coding sequence is TGCGCCAGCAGCTTGGGGGACAGGGTGGGACCCACCTACAATGAGCAGTTCTTC. Amino acid sequence: CASSLGDRVGPTYNEQFF.

This sequence joins TRBV5-4 and TRBJ1-2, with 7 nucleotides matching TRBD1. Germline V CDR1 and CDR2: SGHNT, YYREEE (reference sequence). This CDR3 has 13 amino acids. V lost 0 bases to trimming and J lost 8 bases; unmatched junction nucleotides: 4. The CDR3 nucleotides read TGTGCCAGCAGCTTGGCCGGACAGGTCGGCTACACCTTC. Translating it yields CASSLAGQVGYTF.

This rearrangement joins TRBV21-1 to TRBJ2-7; TRBD2 is the table's D call, not checked against the DNA. TRBV21-1 is a listed pseudogene. The CDR3 has 17 residues. The CDR3 loop is CASSCGLAGGLSYEQYF. DNA for the CDR3: TGTGCCAGCAGCTGCGGACTAGCGGGAGGACTGTCCTACGAGCAGTACTTC.

As regards this clone: Sequence at one end of the junction differs from germline and may be a read error. The V gene is TRBV30, the J gene TRBJ2-7; D might be TRBD1 (5 bases). From germline, CDR1 is GTSNPN and CDR2 SVGIG (reference sequence). This CDR3 contains 13 residues. CDR3 amino acids: CAWNQGSSYEQYF. As DNA, the CDR3 is TGTGCTTGGAATCAGGGTAGCTCCTACGAGCAGTACTTC.

The chain is built from TRBV5-1 and TRBJ2-7; TRBD2 matches at 7 bases. Per germline, CDR1 SGHRS and CDR2 YFSETQ. The junction had 10 bases not matched to a gene; V was cut back by 4 bases and J by 3 bases. CDR3 length: 15 amino acids. CDR3 loop: CASSPQPGEGYEQYF. CDR3 bases: TGCGCCAGCAGCCCACAGCCGGGGGAGGGCTACGAGCAGTACTTC.

The gene calls are TRBV9 and TRBJ1-1, with D uncertain. From germline, CDR1 is SGDLS and CDR2 YYNGEE. V dropped 4 bases and J dropped 1 base, with 8 bases sitting between them. This CDR3 is built from 13 residues. The CDR3 is CASSLEGNTEAFF. The CDR3, as DNA: TGTGCCAGCAGCCTCGAGGGGAACACTGAAGCTTTCTTT. Using reference TRBV9 and TRBJ1-1 for the parts outside the CDR3, the full variable domain is DSGVTQTPKHLITATGQRVTLRCSPRSGDLSVYWYQQSLDQGLQFLIQYYNGEERAKGNILERFSAQQFPDLHSELNLSSLELGDSALYFCASSLEGNTEAFFGQGTRLTVV.

The chain links TRBV10-1 to TRBJ2-7; 7 nucleotides align to TRBD1. The ends lost 8 bases at V and 5 bases at J; junction bases unmatched: 12. Germline CDR1 is WNHNN and CDR2 is SYGVQD (reference sequence). The CDR3 is 14 residues long. As DNA, the CDR3 is TGCGCCAGCTCGGTAAGGAGACAGGGCCACGAGCAGTACTTC. Its protein is CASSVRRQGHEQYF.

J is TRBJ2-7 and V is TRBV28; 9 bases map to TRBD1. V shed 10 bases, J shed 4 bases, and the junction held 11 bases outside the gene matches. CDR1 MDHEN and CDR2 SYDVKM come from the germline V gene. The CDR3 length is 14 residues. For the CDR3, the DNA is TGTGCCACCAAATACAGGGGGCGCGGATACGAGCAGTACTTC. Amino acid sequence: CATKYRGRGYEQYF.

J is TRBJ1-4 and V is TRBV5-1; D possibly corresponds to TRBD1 (5 bases). The germline V gene has CDR1 SGHRS and CDR2 YFSETQ. This CDR3 has 14 residues. The V gene lost 0 bases and the J gene lost 5 bases, with 8 bases spanning the gap. Here the CDR3 reads CASSLGQLNEKLFF. The CDR3 DNA is TGCGCCAGCAGCTTGGGACAGCTAAATGAAAAACTGTTTTTT.

The CDR3 is CASQTGFSVSGNTIYF. The CDR3 bases are TGTGCCAGCCAGACAGGTTTTTCAGTCTCTGGAAACACCATATATTTT. V gene TRBV2 combines with J gene TRBJ1-3, with a tentative D call TRBD1 (6 bases). CDR1 is SNHLY, CDR2 FYNNEI, per germline. V was pared by 8 bases and J by 0 bases, with 17 bases between. This CDR3 has 16 residues.

The V gene is TRBV2, the J gene TRBJ1-3; weak D call: TRBD1 (5 bases). The V end was cut by 6 bases, the J end by 0 bases, with 18 bases between. In germline, CDR1 is SNHLY, CDR2 FYNNEI. This CDR3 comprises 17 residues. CDR3 loop: CASRARVQVLSGNTIYF. The CDR3 DNA is TGTGCCAGCAGGGCACGAGTACAGGTTCTCTCTGGAAACACCATATATTTT.

V usage is TRBV2 and J usage is TRBJ1-1; D remains unclear. The ends were cut back, 8 bases at V and 7 bases at J, with 20 bases in the middle. The CDR3 totals 14 residues. Germline V CDR1 and CDR2: SNHLY, FYNNEI. CDR3 sequence reads: CASRYEMRNGEAFF. CDR3 nucleotide sequence: TGTGCCAGCCGCTACGAAATGAGGAATGGTGAAGCTTTCTTT.

V is TRBV5-4 and J is TRBJ2-3, with TRBD1 identical over 12 bases. J gave up 2 bases and V 9 bases, and 10 bases lay outside the gene matches. Germline loops: CDR1 SGHNT, CDR2 YYREEE (reference sequence). The CDR3 covers 16 residues. CDR3 bases: TGTGCCACCGGGACAGGGGGCGAATCGCCCACAGATACGCAGTATTTT. The encoded protein is CATGTGGESPTDTQYF.